This T cell receptor (beta chain) was identified in a study of regulatory T cells in long-lasting Graves disease. Time point meaning: newly diagnosed GD, antithyroid drugs for less than 3 months. PBMC-derived RNA was used for the TCR library. Trimming shortened V by 0 bases and J by 5 bases, and 8 bases separated the two germline ends. The CDR3 is 13 residues long. CDR1 is GTSNPN, CDR2 SVGIG, per germline (reference sequence). At least ten counts were recorded for this clonotype. Construction of the TCR beta libraries employed iRepertoire HTBI primers in conjunction with Arm-PCR of CDR3 regions. MiXCR was run by TCRdb on the multiplex PCR reads, yielding one entry per CDR3 protein. The table shows about 440,000 distinct CDR3 sequences, with over 15% occurring only once. A further study also used this sample, focusing on T cells in Graves' hyperthyroidism and ophthalmopathy.

This specimen was peripheral blood mononuclear cells (PBMCs), taken at new diagnosis, from a patient treated with antithyroid drugs. The genes are TRBV30 and TRBJ1-5; D gene unclear. This TCR came from a woman under 30 with Graves disease. The CDR3 region is CAWSVGVDQPQHF. DNA of the CDR3: TGTGCCTGGAGTGTCGGGGTTGATCAGCCCCAGCATTTT.